Sequencing of this TCR beta chain was carried out in a study of beta chain features in type 1 diabetes. At the level of the study: Patient and healthy donor groups were alike in age, gender and cell yields. Points from the study as a whole: All four CD4+ subsets from Type 1 diabetes patients carried moderately but significantly shorter TCRB CDR3s. Shorter templates might be favored by PCR, and equally so in patients and in controls.

Cells sorted by CD45RO/CCR7/CD25/CD127/CD95/CD27 comprised CD4+ naive, central memory, regulatory and stem cell-like memory cells. V lost 1 base, J lost 5 bases, and 15 bases stayed unmatched. Germline values: CDR1 GTSNPN, CDR2 SVGIG (reference sequence). The CDR3 is 18 amino acids. Expressed TCRB transcripts got sequenced, as all isolated RNA was reverse transcribed. Method: immunoSEQ multiplex PCR; TCRdb's copy keeps in-frame clones and lacks some. This repertoire shows about 39,000 clones, 45% to 50% found once; its top ten account for under 0.9%. This clone has just one count. What it binds is unknown.

The chain is built from TRBV30 and TRBJ2-5; 11 bases line up with TRBD2. Sequencing input: central memory CD4+ T cells from blood. This clonotype was obtained from a woman under 30 in good health. The CDR3 region is CAWSAKGLAVLGLETQYF. The DNA for the CDR3 is TGTGCCTGGAGTGCGAAGGGACTAGCGGTGCTGGGGTTGGAGACCCAGTACTTC.